These 24 T cell receptor beta chains originate from one sample sequenced in a study of human T cells and chemical hapten exposure. TCRdb processed the RACE reads anew with MiXCR; each CDR3 protein has one entry. The table includes 35,000 to 45,000 distinct CDR3 sequences, more than 9% detected once. The time point here: patch test 2, 6 weeks after DPC sensitization. Treatment in this sample: therapeutic diphenylcyclopropenone sensitization with weekly scalp DPC. Extraction of total RNA was performed on unfractionated whole blood. Sequences were derived from whole blood, sampled in connection with sensitization to the hapten diphenylcyclopropenone (DPC). These receptors originate from a woman in her thirties with alopecia areata. Some clones in this sample may be carry-over from other donors' samples.

The gene calls are TRBV3-1 and TRBJ2-3, with 9 bases identical to TRBD2. Germline V gives CDR1 LGHDT, CDR2 YNNKEL (reference sequence). The CDR3 is 17 residues long. J lost 14 bases, V lost 1 base, and 19 bases had no gene match. The CDR3 nucleotides are TGTGCCAGCAGCCAAGGAGACGTCCTAGCGGGGTCTTTAAGTCCGTATTTT. Translated: CASSQGDVLAGSLSPYF.

This clonotype was found a few times. The chain carries TRBV4-2 and TRBJ2-5; D may match TRBD1 or TRBD2 (5 bases each). The CDR3 runs to 14 residues. Germline CDR1 is LGHNA and CDR2 is YNFKEQ. The ends were cut back, 5 bases at V and 1 base at J, with 11 bases in the middle. The CDR3 DNA sequence: TGTGCCAGCAGCGGACGGGACCCCCAAGAGACCCAGTACTTC. Protein: CASSGRDPQETQYF.

This clonotype appeared many times. Its ends do not fully match the called genes, so a read error is possible. The rearrangement links TRBV6-2 or TRBV6-3 to TRBJ1-1; 7 bases fit TRBD1. Germline assignment: CDR1 MNHEY and CDR2 SVGEGT. This CDR3 region has 13 residues. The CDR3 DNA is TGTGCCAGCAAAGTGGACAGGTCTACTGCAGCTTTCTTT. Translated, it gives CASKVDRSTAAFF.

V gene TRBV7-9 combines with J gene TRBJ1-1; 9 bases are a match to TRBD1. The CDR3 length is 15 residues. V lost 4 bases and J lost 5; bases outside the gene matches: 8. The germline V gene encodes CDR1 SEHNR and CDR2 FQNEAQ (reference sequence). The CDR3 DNA is TGTGCCAGCAGCTCCCATGGGACAGGGAAAACTGAAGCTTTCTTT. It encodes CASSSHGTGKTEAFF.

This chain joins TRBV28 and TRBJ1-5; D perhaps matches TRBD1 (6 bases). Germline loops: CDR1 MDHEN, CDR2 SYDVKM. V lost 6 bases and J 6 bases, leaving 21 bases between the germline ends. CDR3 size: 16 residues. This CDR3 is CASSSGRDLGGQPQHF. Here the CDR3 DNA reads TGTGCCAGCAGCAGTGGAAGGGACCTAGGGGGTCAGCCCCAGCATTTT.

Many counts were recorded for this clonotype. The CDR3 sequence: CASSHPDQMNTEAFF. The CDR3 DNA follows: TGCGCCAGCAGCCACCCTGATCAGATGAACACTGAAGCTTTCTTT. The J gene is TRBJ1-1, the V gene TRBV4-1; no clear D. CDR1 is MGHRA, CDR2 YSYEKL, per germline. Trimming stripped 3 bases from V and 0 bases from J, with 11 bases between. The CDR3 has 15 amino acids.

In the case of this clonotype: At one of its ends the junction is not consistent with the germline gene, which may arise from a read error. The chain links TRBV4-3 to TRBJ2-2; D is unresolved. This CDR3 comprises 15 residues. CDR1 LGHNA and CDR2 YSLEER come from the germline V gene. CDR3 sequence: CVSSQGFENTGELFF. The CDR3 DNA is TGCGTCAGCAGCCAAGGGTTTGAGAACACCGGGGAGCTGTTTTTT.

This clonotype has at least ten counts. The rearrangement links TRBV5-1 to TRBJ1-2; D is possibly TRBD1 (5 bases). The V and J ends lost 0 bases and 6 bases respectively, with 12 bases between them. Germline values: CDR1 SGHRS, CDR2 YFSETQ. The CDR3 loop spans 14 amino acids. CDR3 amino acids: CASSLGGQPDGYTF. CDR3 DNA sequence: TGCGCCAGCAGCTTGGGGGGCCAACCAGATGGCTACACCTTC.

This clonotype was counted ten times or more. J is TRBJ1-2 and V is TRBV14; maybe TRBD1 (5 bases). Germline loops: CDR1 SGHDN, CDR2 FVKESK. The CDR3 loop spans 14 amino acids. Trimming removed 0 bases at V and 14 bases at J, with 19 bases between. The CDR3 DNA follows: TGTGCCAGCAGCCAAGATACCGGGGGAGGCCCCAAAACCTTC. Protein sequence: CASSQDTGGGPKTF.

The chain links TRBV5-1 to TRBJ2-1, with D tentatively TRBD1 (6 bases). Trimming took 4 bases from V and 4 from J, leaving 18 bases between them. The CDR3 spans 16 residues. Germline V gene sequence: CDR1 SGHRS, CDR2 YFSETQ. The CDR3 reads CASSQEPGHIYNEQFF. CDR3 DNA: TGCGCCAGCAGCCAAGAACCGGGACACATATACAATGAGCAGTTCTTC. Full variable domain (outside the CDR3, taken from reference TRBV5-1 and TRBJ2-1): KAGVTQTPRYLIKTRGQQVTLSCSPISGHRSVSWYQQTPGQGLQFLFEYFSETQRNKGNFPGRFSGRQFSNSRSEMNVSTLELGDSALYLCASSQEPGHIYNEQFFGPGTRLTVL.

This clonotype was observed a few times. The junction differs from germline at one of its ends, possibly a read error. V gene TRBV7-7 combines with J gene TRBJ2-5; 7 bases match TRBD1. In germline, CDR1 is SSHAT, CDR2 FNYEAQ (reference sequence). The CDR3 spans 16 residues. CDR3 DNA sequence: TGTGCTAGCAGCTTAGCCGTTGCAGGGGGTCGAGAGACCCAGTACTTC. As protein: CASSLAVAGGRETQYF.

This clonotype was counted between two and nine times. The genes are TRBV7-2 and TRBJ2-2; 9 positions agree with TRBD1. Germline loops: CDR1 SGHTA, CDR2 FQGNSA. V dropped 2 bases and J dropped 4; count of bases not matched to a gene: 5. The CDR3 is made up of 16 amino acids. Written as DNA, the CDR3 is TGTGCCAGCAGCTTAAGATGGACAGGGGCCACCGGGGAGCTGTTTTTT. Its protein product is CASSLRWTGATGELFF.

This clonotype was seen a few times. The V and J genes are TRBV20-1 and TRBJ2-7; 10 bases agree with TRBD2. The CDR3 consists of 13 residues. Germline CDR1 reads DFQATT; CDR2 reads SNEGSKA (reference sequence). This CDR3 reads CSVPSGGTQEQYF. The CDR3 DNA is TGCAGCGTCCCTAGCGGGGGCACGCAAGAGCAGTACTTC.

The chain joins TRBV18 to TRBJ2-7, with D perhaps matching TRBD2 (5 bases). The V end lost 3 bases, the J end lost 7 bases, and 16 bases lay between the germline ends. Germline V lookup: CDR1 KGHSH, CDR2 LQKENI. This CDR3 has 14 residues. Here the CDR3 DNA reads TGTGCCAGCTCACCGACCACGGTGCCGGGAGAGCAGTACTTC. The encoded protein is CASSPTTVPGEQYF. Full variable domain (outside the CDR3, taken from reference TRBV18 and TRBJ2-7): NAGVMQNPRHLVRRRGQEARLRCSPMKGHSHVYWYRQLPEEGLKFMVYLQKENIIDESGMPKERFSAEFPKEGPSILRIQQVVRGDSAAYFCASSPTTVPGEQYFGPGTRLTVT.

This clonotype showed up just a few times. The chain joins TRBV7-2 to TRBJ2-3; TRBD2 matches 10 bases. The CDR3 runs 17 residues. Per germline, CDR1 SGHTA and CDR2 FQGNSA. J lost 2 bases, V lost 1 base, and 6 bases had no gene match. Written as DNA, the CDR3 is TGTGCCAGCAGCTTAGGGCCTAGCGGGGGATACACAGATACGCAGTATTTT. Translated, it gives CASSLGPSGGYTDTQYF.

The V call is TRBV6-5, the J call TRBJ2-7, with 8 bases fitting TRBD2. The CDR3 loop spans 15 amino acids. With 6 bases clipped from V and 3 bases from J, the junction kept 10 bases outside the gene matches. CDR1 MNHEY and CDR2 SVGAGI come from the germline V gene. In nucleotides, the CDR3 is TGTGCCAGCAGCTCGGGACTAGTCAGCTTCTACGAGCAGTACTTC. It specifies CASSSGLVSFYEQYF.

This rearrangement joins TRBV18 to TRBJ2-7, with a tentative D call TRBD1 (6 bases). Germline loops: CDR1 KGHSH, CDR2 LQKENI. V was trimmed by 6 bases and J by 6 bases, leaving 15 bases between them. The length of the CDR3 is 13 residues. The DNA for the CDR3 is TGTGCCAGCTCGGCTAGGGACAACGTCGAGCAGTACTTC. Encoded protein: CASSARDNVEQYF.

This clonotype was detected only a few times. This chain uses TRBV6-2 or TRBV6-3 with TRBJ2-2, with TRBD2 matching 8 bases. The germline gives CDR1 MNHEY, CDR2 SVGEGT. This CDR3 spans 14 amino acids. V dropped 6 bases and J dropped 4; count of bases not matched to a gene: 4. The CDR3 reads CASRPGGATGELFF. Written as DNA, the CDR3 is TGTGCCAGCAGGCCGGGGGGGGCCACCGGGGAGCTGTTTTTT.

This clonotype was counted between two and nine times. The gene calls are TRBV6-2 or TRBV6-3 and TRBJ2-2; the D gene could be TRBD1 or TRBD2 (5 bases each). CDR1 is MNHEY, CDR2 SVGEGT, per germline. V lost 5 bases to trimming and J lost 0 bases, with 13 bases between them. The CDR3 totals 16 residues. CDR3 nucleotide sequence: TGTGCCAGCAGTCCCGGACGGGACGCGAACACCGGGGAGCTGTTTTTT. Protein product: CASSPGRDANTGELFF.

The sample holds a few counts of this clonotype. The gene calls are TRBV10-3 and TRBJ1-1; 8 positions match TRBD1. This CDR3 has 13 residues. Per germline, CDR1 ENHRY and CDR2 SYGVKD. The V gene end was trimmed by 2 bases and the J gene end by 9 bases; junction bases not matched to a gene: 5. The CDR3 loop reads CAISEPRDRQAFF. For the CDR3, the DNA is TGTGCCATCAGTGAGCCCCGGGACAGGCAAGCTTTCTTT.

A word on this clonotype: A read error may produce the germline difference seen at one junction end. The chain recombines TRBV30 with TRBJ1-3; 7 bases agree with TRBD1. Germline V gives CDR1 GTSNPN, CDR2 SVGIG (reference sequence). The CDR3 has 15 amino acids. The CDR3 loop reads CAWSVTGTTGNTMYF. In DNA form, the CDR3 reads TGTGCCTGGAGTGTGACAGGGACTACTGGAAACACCATGTATTTT.

This clonotype was detected many times. The chain combines TRBV4-3 with TRBJ2-2; a weak D match, TRBD1 (6 bases). V was clipped by 6 bases and J by 0 bases, with 11 bases between them. The germline V gene has CDR1 LGHNA and CDR2 YSLEER. This CDR3 has 15 residues. DNA of the CDR3: TGCGCCAGCAGTCGAACAGGGACGAACACCGGGGAGCTGTTTTTT. Its protein product is CASSRTGTNTGELFF.

This clonotype was detected many times. The chain carries TRBV5-1 and TRBJ2-5; D unresolved. The germline gives CDR1 SGHRS, CDR2 YFSETQ. V lost 2 bases to trimming and J lost 5 bases, with 7 bases between them. This CDR3 has 12 amino acids. The CDR3 nucleotides are TGCGCCAGCAGCTTTTCGGTTGAGACCCAGTACTTC. Its translation is CASSFSVETQYF.

Comments on this clonotype: This may be a read error: a much more frequent sequence differs by one nucleotide. The CDR3 carries no conserved terminal phenylalanine or tryptophan, so it likely arises from a read error. As DNA, the CDR3 is TGTGCCAGCAGCATGGGACTTGATTTTACGCAGTATTTG. Amino acids: CASSMGLDFTQYL. V gene TRBV7-9 combines with J gene TRBJ2-3, with D perhaps matching TRBD2 (6 bases). The CDR3 contains 13 residues. V was clipped by 5 bases and J by 8 bases, with 14 bases between them. Germline V lookup: CDR1 SEHNR, CDR2 FQNEAQ (reference sequence).